Below are 2 T cell receptor beta chains sequenced from a single sample in a study of T-cell reconstitution after alpha-beta-depleted transplantation in children. For TCRbeta, the library was prepared with unique molecular identifiers. TCRdb re-called the PCR reads with MiXCR, one entry per CDR3 protein. This sample has 200,000 to 250,000 distinct CDR3 sequences, with just under 8.5% found just once. This sample comprised PBMCs, mostly from graft donor cells, obtained 180 days after TCRalphabeta/CD19-depleted stem cell transplant. The receptors originated from a male patient under 18 who had a stem cell transplant for acute lymphoblastic leukemia, so the T cells may come from the graft donor.

As concerns this clonotype: A clone one base away is much larger, so this may be a read error. V usage is TRBV7-9 and J usage is TRBJ1-3; no definite D call. Looked up from germline, CDR1 is SEHNR and CDR2 is FQNEAQ (reference sequence). This CDR3 spans 14 amino acids. V lost 4 bases to trimming and J lost 4 bases, with 11 bases between them. Here the CDR3 DNA reads TGTGCCAGCAGCTCCACCGGACCGGGAAACACCATATATTTT. Its translation is CASSSTGPGNTIYF.

This clonotype was seen ten or more times. This chain connects TRBV14 to TRBJ1-3; D is unclear. CDR1 and CDR2 from the germline V gene are SGHDN and FVKESK. The CDR3 covers 14 residues. V lost 4 bases and J lost 4, with 11 bases in between. CDR3 protein: CASSRPALGNTIYF. The CDR3 nucleotides are TGTGCCAGCAGCCGCCCGGCACTCGGAAACACCATATATTTT.